This paragraph covers one T cell receptor (beta chain) sequence. CD8+ and CD4+ T cells from blood underwent TCR beta sequencing, which was carried out in a high-throughput format. The sample is drawn from a study of CD8 T cells in Susac syndrome. Looking at the study overall: Patients with Susac syndrome were, at the time of blood collection, therapy-naive, maintained on corticosteroids, or maintained on intravenous immunoglobulin alone.

Germline-derived CDR1 and CDR2 are SEHNR and FQNEAQ (reference sequence). V lost 5 bases and J lost 2, with 11 bases in between. This CDR3 contains 14 residues. RNA amounts of about 0.5 to 1 ug underwent reverse transcription with random hexamers. Amplification of TCR beta CDR3 by immunoSEQ multiplex PCR spanned 54 Vbeta and 13 Jbeta. TCRdb reprocessed the immunoSEQ multiplex PCR reads via MiXCR and lists one record per CDR3 protein. The sample has about 150,000 distinct CDR3 sequences, approximately 95% seen once. V gene TRBV7-9 combines with J gene TRBJ2-3; weak D call: TRBD1 (6 bases). The TCR sequence derives from a human donor with Susac syndrome. Material for sequencing was CD4+ T cells from PBMCs. CDR3 residues: CASSPRGSTDTQYF. The DNA for the CDR3 is TGTGCCAGCAGCCCTAGGGGGTCCACAGATACGCAGTATTTT.